The clone carrying this TCR beta chain occurred many times. Its antigen is not known. Regarding time point: newly diagnosed GD, antithyroid drugs for less than 3 months. TCR sequences were obtained from RNA taken from PBMCs. The source of the sample is a study of regulatory T cells in long-lasting Graves disease. Across the study: Antithyroid drugs had been taken by newly diagnosed Graves' patients for under 3 months.

Germline V gives CDR1 LGHDT, CDR2 YNNKEL (reference sequence). CDR3 length: 14 amino acids. V lost 4 bases, J lost 2 bases, and 11 bases lay in between. CDR3 regions were amplified by Arm-PCR using iRepertoire HTBI primers to build TCR beta libraries. From the multiplex PCR reads, TCRdb called clonotypes with MiXCR, one entry per CDR3 protein. The sample records 450,000 to 500,000 distinct CDR3 sequences, roughly 17% being singletons. Study-level results: Among samples with persistent disease, TRBV28, TRBJ1-2 and TRBJ2-5 were favored.

The same sample was also studied in work on T cells in Graves' hyperthyroidism and ophthalmopathy. That paper adds: Diagnoses rested on clinical symptoms, serum thyroxine and TRAb, thyroid ultrasound and orbital computed tomography.

The specimen was peripheral blood mononuclear cells (PBMCs), collected at new diagnosis, from a patient treated with antithyroid drugs. The receptor was derived from a man aged 40-55 years with Graves disease. This rearrangement joins TRBV3-1 to TRBJ1-1; no clear D gene. The CDR3 nucleotides are TGTGCCAGCAGCCCCCTCATGGAAAACACTGAAGCTTTCTTT. This translates into CASSPLMENTEAFF.